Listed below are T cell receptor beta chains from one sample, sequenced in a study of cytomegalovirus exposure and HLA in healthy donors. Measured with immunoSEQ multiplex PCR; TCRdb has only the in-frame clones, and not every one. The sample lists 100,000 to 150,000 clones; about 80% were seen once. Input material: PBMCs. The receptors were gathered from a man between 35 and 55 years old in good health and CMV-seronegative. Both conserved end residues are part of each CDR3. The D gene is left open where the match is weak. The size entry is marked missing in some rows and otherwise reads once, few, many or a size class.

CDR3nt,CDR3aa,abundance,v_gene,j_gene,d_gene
TGTGCCAGCAGCCCAATTCATTTCACCGGGGAGCTGTTTTTT,CASSPIHFTGELFF,NA,TRBV7-2,TRBJ2-2,NA
TGTGCCAGCAGTGAGGAGGGGCGCGGTGGCTACACCTTC,CASSEEGRGGYTF,NA,TRBV2,TRBJ1-2,NA
TGTGCCAGCAACCTAATGAGGCTCGGCACTGGGGCCAACGTCCTGACTTTC,CASNLMRLGTGANVLTF,NA,TRBV7-9,TRBJ2-6,NA
TGTGCCAGCAGCTCAGTGGGGGGATCAGAGACCCAGTACTTC,CASSSVGGSETQYF,NA,TRBV9,TRBJ2-5,NA
TGCGCCAGCAGCTTAAACAGGGGGCGATCAGATACGCAGTATTTT,CASSLNRGRSDTQYF,NA,TRBV5-1,TRBJ2-3,TRBD1
TGTGCCAGCAGACCAGACAGGTGGTATCAGCCCCAGCATTTT,CASRPDRWYQPQHF,NA,TRBV28,TRBJ1-5,NA
TGCGCCAGCAGCCTCCGAACCGGGGAAGGGACTGAAGCTTTCTTT,CASSLRTGEGTEAFF,NA,TRBV5-1,TRBJ1-1,NA
TGTGCCAGCAGCACATTCAGTACAGGGGGCTACGAGCAGTACTTC,CASSTFSTGGYEQYF,NA,TRBV7-8,TRBJ2-7,TRBD1
TGCGCCAGCAGCTTGACGGTTGGGGCGGGGCAAAATGAGCAGTTCTTC,CASSLTVGAGQNEQFF,NA,TRBV5-1,TRBJ2-1,NA
TGTGCCAGCAGCTTAGATAGGGGCCCTAATTCACCCCTCCACTTT,CASSLDRGPNSPLHF,NA,TRBV7-9,TRBJ1-6,NA
TGTGCCAGCAGCCCTTACAATGAGCAGTTCTTC,CASSPYNEQFF,NA,TRBV6-6,TRBJ2-1,NA
TGTTCCAGCAGCTTATACGGGGTGGGTGGCGAGCAGTTCTTC,CSSSLYGVGGEQFF,NA,TRBV7-9,TRBJ2-1,NA
TGTGCCAGCAGCGTACAAGGACAGGGTCAAACTGAAGCTTTCTTT,CASSVQGQGQTEAFF,few,TRBV9,TRBJ1-1,TRBD1
TGCGCCAGCAGTCCGGGGGGACTAGAGGGGGGGTACGAGCAGTACTTC,CASSPGGLEGGYEQYF,NA,TRBV5-1,TRBJ2-7,TRBD2
TGTTCCAGCAGCTTCCTGGAGTCAGTTGCCTGGACAGGGGGCCACGAGCAGTACTTC,CSSSFLESVAWTGGHEQYF,NA,TRBV7-9,TRBJ2-7,TRBD1
TGTGCCAGCAGTTACTTACGGACAGGGGGCAGCTATGGCTACACCTTC,CASSYLRTGGSYGYTF,few,TRBV6-5,TRBJ1-2,TRBD1
TGTGCCAGCAGCCCCGGGACAGGGGGCGCGTTCAATCAGCCCCAGCATTTT,CASSPGTGGAFNQPQHF,NA,TRBV7-6,TRBJ1-5,TRBD1
TGTGCCAGCTCACCGAGGGGGATTCGAGGTCTATTCTTCCAGCCCCAGCATTTT,CASSPRGIRGLFFQPQHF,NA,TRBV18,TRBJ1-5,NA
TGTGCCAGCAGTTTCGGTAGGGGGCGTGGAGACACTGAAGCTTTCTTT,CASSFGRGRGDTEAFF,NA,TRBV28,TRBJ1-1,TRBD1
TGCGCCAGCAGCTCAAATACAGGGACGGTGGAGACCCAGTACTTC,CASSSNTGTVETQYF,NA,TRBV5-1,TRBJ2-5,NA
TGTGCCAGTACCACGTATGGGACAGGGATTTATGGCTACACCTTC,CASTTYGTGIYGYTF,NA,TRBV19,TRBJ1-2,TRBD1
TGTGCCAGCAGTTTGGCCAGGTACAATGAGCAGTTCTTC,CASSLARYNEQFF,NA,TRBV27,TRBJ2-1,NA
TGTGCCAGCAGCCCCCTGAGCGGGGGGTCCTACAATGAGCAGTTCTTC,CASSPLSGGSYNEQFF,once,TRBV11-2,TRBJ2-1,TRBD2
TGTGCCAGCAGCTTAGGACAGATTTATGGCTACACCTTC,CASSLGQIYGYTF,once,TRBV7-2,TRBJ1-2,NA
TGTGCCAGCCTCCGGGACAGGGACCACAATGAGCAGTTCTTC,CASLRDRDHNEQFF,once,TRBV28,TRBJ2-1,TRBD1
TGTGCCAGCAGCTCGACAGTTTACTCTGGAAACACCATATATTTT,CASSSTVYSGNTIYF,NA,TRBV7-2,TRBJ1-3,NA
TGCACCAGCAGCCGACGGACAGGGGGTGGACAGCCCCAGCATTTT,CTSSRRTGGGQPQHF,NA,TRBV1,TRBJ1-5,NA
TGTGCCAGCAGCTTGTATAGCGGGGGCACAGATACGCAGTATTTT,CASSLYSGGTDTQYF,NA,TRBV5-8,TRBJ2-3,TRBD2
TGTGCCAGCAGCCCCGACATGTATGAGACCCAGTACTTC,CASSPDMYETQYF,NA,TRBV4-2,TRBJ2-5,NA
TGCGCCAGCAGCCAAGAAAAATATACTGAAGCTTTCTTT,CASSQEKYTEAFF,few,TRBV4-3,TRBJ1-1,NA
TGTGCCAGCAGCCAAGATGGAGCAGAGCAGTACTTC,CASSQDGAEQYF,NA,TRBV4-2,TRBJ2-7,NA
TGTGCCAGCAGCGTAACTAGCGGGGTCTACAATGAGCAGTTCTTC,CASSVTSGVYNEQFF,NA,TRBV9,TRBJ2-1,TRBD2
TGTGCCAGCAGTCGAGGAGGAGGACTGAACACTGAAGCTTTCTTT,CASSRGGGLNTEAFF,few,TRBV2,TRBJ1-1,NA